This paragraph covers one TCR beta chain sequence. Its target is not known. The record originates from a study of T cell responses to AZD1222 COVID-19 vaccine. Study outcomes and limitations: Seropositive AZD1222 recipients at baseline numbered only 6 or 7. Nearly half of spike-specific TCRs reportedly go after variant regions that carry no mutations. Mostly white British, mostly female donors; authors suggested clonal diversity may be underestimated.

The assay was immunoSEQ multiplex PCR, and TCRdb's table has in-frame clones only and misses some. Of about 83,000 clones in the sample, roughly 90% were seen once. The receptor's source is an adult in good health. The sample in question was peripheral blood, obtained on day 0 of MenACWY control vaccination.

The DNA for the CDR3 is TGCGCCAGCAGGGCAGGGAGCGGGAGTTTCTACGAGCAGTACTTC. The encoded protein is CASRAGSGSFYEQYF. The chain recombines TRBV5-1 with TRBJ2-7; 8 bases match TRBD2. The CDR3 has 15 amino acids. CDR1 and CDR2 from the germline V gene are SGHRS and YFSETQ. V lost 5 bases, J lost 3 bases, and 10 bases stayed unmatched.